These 25 T cell receptor beta chains share one sample of origin, sequenced in a study of post-analysis software for immune sequencing data. The authors incorporated unique molecular identifiers into the TCR beta cDNA libraries. In TCRdb, the PCR reads were re-called with MiXCR into one record per CDR3 protein. The data contain 600,000 to 750,000 distinct CDR3 sequences, about 60% of them singletons. Study-level findings and limits: Patients used several TRBV segments, including TRBV5-6, TRBV5-1 and TRBV20-1, more often than controls.

Their recognized antigens are unknown. The source material was blood. These receptors were obtained from a girl aged 2 to 10 with multiple sclerosis.

V is TRBV11-2 and J is TRBJ2-5; unclear D gene. In germline, CDR1 is SGHAT, CDR2 FQNNGV. Trimming took 1 base from V and 2 from J, leaving 11 bases between them. The CDR3 consists of 15 residues. DNA of the CDR3: TGTGCCAGCAGCTTAGGCGGAATTTTACAAGAGACCCAGTACTTC. Its protein is CASSLGGILQETQYF.

The chain carries TRBV11-2 and TRBJ2-1; a weak D match, TRBD2 (6 bases). V was clipped by 5 bases and J by 5 bases, with 28 bases between them. Germline CDR1 SGHAT, CDR2 FQNNGV. There are 19 residues in the CDR3. CDR3 coding DNA: TGTGCCAGCAGCCCAATCGCAGGAGGGGATTACGGGTTAAACAATGAGCAGTTCTTC. Its protein product is CASSPIAGGDYGLNNEQFF. The complete variable domain, with remaining parts taken from reference TRBV11-2 and TRBJ2-1, reads EAGVAQSPRYKIIEKRQSVAFWCNPISGHATLYWYQQILGQGPKLLIQFQNNGVVDDSQLPKDRFSAERLKGVDSTLKIQPAKLEDSAVYLCASSPIAGGDYGLNNEQFFGPGTRLTVL.

The chain recombines TRBV25-1 with TRBJ2-3; weak D call: TRBD1 (5 bases). Trimming stripped 2 bases from V and 4 bases from J, with 13 bases between. Germline CDR1 is MGHDK and CDR2 is SYGVNS. CDR3 size: 15 residues. The CDR3 DNA reads TGTGCCAGCAGTGAACGCGGCAGGGAAGCAGATACGCAGTATTTT. Translated: CASSERGREADTQYF.

The chain couples TRBV10-3 to TRBJ2-1, with D tentatively TRBD2 (6 bases). The length of the CDR3 is 11 residues. V dropped 11 bases and J dropped 5 bases, with 10 bases sitting between them. From germline, CDR1 is ENHRY and CDR2 SYGVKD. The DNA for the CDR3 is TGTGCCTCGGAGGGCCACAATGAGCAGTTCTTC. Translating it yields CASEGHNEQFF.

The chain uses TRBV7-2 and TRBJ1-2; 7 nucleotides align to TRBD1. The CDR3 spans 15 residues. Germline CDR1 SGHTA, CDR2 FQGNSA. The trim removed 4 bases at V and 2 bases at J, leaving 7 bases unmatched. The CDR3 loop is CASSSRTGSNYGYTF. CDR3 nucleotide sequence: TGTGCCAGCAGCTCCCGGACAGGATCAAACTATGGCTACACCTTC.

This clonotype came up once. The chain links TRBV7-8 to TRBJ2-3; 8 bases are shared with TRBD2. Trimming cost V 3 bases and J 0 bases; bases outside gene matches: 11. This CDR3 is 18 amino acids long. Germline CDR1 and CDR2: SGHVS and FQNEAQ. The CDR3 sequence: CASSLARGSGISTDTQYF. DNA for the CDR3: TGTGCCAGCAGCTTGGCCCGGGGTAGCGGGATCAGCACAGATACGCAGTATTTT.

The chain uses TRBV6-2 or TRBV6-3 and TRBJ1-5; 9 bases fit TRBD1. Per the germline V gene, CDR1 is MNHEY and CDR2 is SVGEGT. This CDR3 is 15 amino acids long. The V and J ends lost 5 bases and 9 bases, in that order; junction bases with no gene match: 11. The CDR3, as DNA: TGTGCCAGCAGTGCTCCGGACAGGGGTTTTCGGCCCCAGCATTTT. It codes for CASSAPDRGFRPQHF.

This clonotype was counted once. DNA for the CDR3: TGCGCCAGCAGCGATGGGGGGGACTGGACCCAGTACTTC. Translation: CASSDGGDWTQYF. V usage is TRBV5-1 and J usage is TRBJ2-5; 7 bases line up with TRBD2. CDR1 is SGHRS, CDR2 YFSETQ, per germline. This CDR3 is built from 13 residues. Unmatched junction bases numbered 7, after V lost 4 bases and J lost 7 bases.

The rearrangement uses TRBV12-3 or TRBV12-4 and TRBJ2-1, with 12 bases that match TRBD2. This CDR3 spans 18 amino acids. With 5 bases clipped from V and 4 bases from J, the junction kept 12 bases outside the gene matches. The CDR3 DNA follows: TGTGCCAGCAGTACTGCTTCTAGGACTAGCGGGACGTACAATGAGCAGTTCTTC. Protein sequence: CASSTASRTSGTYNEQFF.

This sequence joins TRBV6-6 and TRBJ2-1; possible D gene TRBD2, 5 bases. Germline CDR1 reads MNHNY; CDR2 reads SVGAGI (reference sequence). The CDR3 spans 13 residues. The ends were cut back, 2 bases at V and 5 bases at J, with 7 bases in the middle. This CDR3 is CASSYAEDNEQFF. CDR3 in DNA: TGTGCCAGCAGTTACGCGGAGGACAATGAGCAGTTCTTC.

This clonotype was picked up a small number of times. The J gene is TRBJ2-3, the V gene TRBV29-1; a weak D match, TRBD1 (6 bases). V was trimmed by 7 bases and J by 4 bases, leaving 12 bases between them. The CDR3 runs 12 residues. The germline CDR1 and CDR2 sequences are SQVTM and ANQGSEA. CDR3 region: CSALQGSDTQYF. CDR3 nucleotide sequence: TGCAGCGCCCTACAGGGCTCAGATACGCAGTATTTT.

V and J are TRBV5-1 and TRBJ2-5, with D tentatively TRBD1 or TRBD2 (5 bases each). Germline CDR1 is SGHRS and CDR2 is YFSETQ. CDR3 size: 14 residues. V was pared by 5 bases and J by 5 bases, with 16 bases between. The CDR3 protein is CASRKGAGGETQYF. The CDR3 DNA sequence: TGCGCCAGCAGGAAAGGGGCAGGAGGCGAGACCCAGTACTTC.

The chain combines TRBV5-1 with TRBJ2-7; D gene uncertain. Looked up from germline, CDR1 is SGHRS and CDR2 is YFSETQ. V lost 2 bases and J 9 bases, leaving 15 bases between the germline ends. This CDR3 contains 13 residues. DNA for the CDR3: TGCGCCAGCAGCTTCGGCCGTCCACCTGCGCAGTACTTC. This translates into CASSFGRPPAQYF.

The V gene is TRBV19, the J gene TRBJ2-1; 7 bases align to TRBD1. The CDR3 is made up of 15 amino acids. V dropped 5 bases and J dropped 7; count of bases not matched to a gene: 11. The germline gives CDR1 LNHDA, CDR2 SQIVND (reference sequence). The CDR3 loop is CASSLSGTELNEQFF. CDR3 nucleotide sequence: TGTGCCAGTAGTCTCTCCGGGACAGAGCTTAATGAGCAGTTCTTC.

Only one count was recorded for this clonotype. The chain carries TRBV20-1 and TRBJ1-2; D is unclear. The CDR3 is made up of 11 amino acids. Per germline, CDR1 DFQATT and CDR2 SNEGSKA (reference sequence). Trimming shortened V by 1 base and J by 8 bases, and 8 bases separated the two germline ends. CDR3 residues: CSARGTEGYTF. In nucleotides, the CDR3 is TGCAGTGCTAGAGGGACGGAGGGCTACACCTTC.

This clonotype turned up a few times. Germline is not matched at one junction end, which may reflect a read error. The chain carries TRBV20-1 and TRBJ2-7; unclear D gene. CDR3 length: 13 amino acids. Germline loops: CDR1 DFQATT, CDR2 SNEGSKA (reference sequence). CDR3 DNA: TGCAGTGCTAGAGGGCAGTACTCCTATGAGCAGTACTTC. Amino acids: CSARGQYSYEQYF.

The genes are TRBV6-1 and TRBJ2-3, with TRBD1 matching 7 bases. This CDR3 region has 16 residues. J lost 4 bases, V lost 1 base, and 8 bases had no gene match. CDR1 is MNHNS, CDR2 SASEGT, per germline. DNA for the CDR3: TGTGCCAGCAGTGAAGGGAACAGGGGAGTAGCAGATACGCAGTATTTT. Protein product: CASSEGNRGVADTQYF.

The V and J genes are TRBV5-1 and TRBJ2-3; D remains unclear. Looked up from germline, CDR1 is SGHRS and CDR2 is YFSETQ. V gave up 0 bases and J gave up 3 bases, with 8 bases separating them. The CDR3 extends over 14 amino acids. The CDR3 loop reads CASSLELPTDTQYF. In nucleotides, the CDR3 is TGCGCCAGCAGCTTGGAGCTACCAACAGATACGCAGTATTTT.

The chain couples TRBV27 to TRBJ1-5; D is possibly TRBD1 (5 bases). V was trimmed by 3 bases and J by 5 bases, leaving 11 bases between them. Germline CDR1 reads MNHEY; CDR2 reads SMNVEV (reference sequence). The length of the CDR3 is 14 residues. CDR3 in DNA: TGTGCCAGCAGTTTGTGGCAGACAGATCAGCCCCAGCATTTT. Translated, it gives CASSLWQTDQPQHF.

The V gene is TRBV20-1, the J gene TRBJ2-3; a weak D match, TRBD2 (6 bases). V lost 1 base, J lost 2 bases, and 16 bases lay in between. CDR3 length equals 16 residues. Germline V gene data show CDR1 as DFQATT and CDR2 as SNEGSKA (reference sequence). CDR3 amino acids: CSARVEVGSYTDTQYF. Written as DNA, the CDR3 is TGCAGTGCTAGAGTAGAGGTCGGGAGCTACACAGATACGCAGTATTTT.

Remarks on this clonotype: With a much larger clone just one base away, this may be a read error. The J gene is TRBJ2-7, the V gene TRBV7-8; the D is unclear. V was pared by 0 bases and J by 6 bases, with 6 bases between. CDR3 length equals 12 residues. Germline assignment: CDR1 SGHVS and CDR2 FQNEAQ. The CDR3 spells CASSLAGLEQYF. In DNA, the CDR3 is TGTGCCAGCAGCTTAGCAGGGCTCGAGCAGTACTTC.

This clonotype was detected a few times. This chain links TRBV5-6 with TRBJ1-2; D is unresolved. Per germline, CDR1 SGHDT and CDR2 YYEEEE. CDR3 length: 13 amino acids. The V and J ends lost 0 bases and 4 bases respectively, with 7 bases between them. This chain's CDR3 is CASSLGSVYGYTF. The CDR3 DNA is TGTGCCAGCAGCTTGGGGTCGGTCTATGGCTACACCTTC.

There are a few counts of this clonotype. J is TRBJ2-6 and V is TRBV7-2; D is uncertain. V dropped 1 base and J dropped 0 bases, with 7 bases sitting between them. The germline V gene encodes CDR1 SGHTA and CDR2 FQGNSA. The CDR3 has 16 amino acids. CDR3 sequence reads: CASSLVRGSGANVLTF. CDR3 in DNA: TGTGCCAGCAGCTTAGTGCGTGGCTCTGGGGCCAACGTCCTGACTTTC.

The J gene is TRBJ2-2, the V gene TRBV11-2; the D is unclear. Germline lookup yields CDR1 SGHAT and CDR2 FQNNGV. V was shortened by 1 base and J by 13 bases, with 19 bases between the two germline ends. The CDR3 length is 15 residues. CDR3 residues: CASSLVAAKGARLFF. DNA of the CDR3: TGTGCCAGCAGCTTAGTTGCGGCTAAGGGCGCTCGGCTGTTTTTT.

V is TRBV14 and J is TRBJ2-1; 7 nucleotides line up with TRBD2. V was pared by 1 base and J by 8 bases, with 11 bases of the junction left unmatched. CDR1 and CDR2 (germline): SGHDN, FVKESK. CDR3 size: 16 residues. CDR3 coding DNA: TGTGCCAGCAGCCAAGTGTCCTGGCTGGCGGGGGATGAGCAGTTCTTC. Protein sequence: CASSQVSWLAGDEQFF.